These 30 T cell receptor beta chains were all obtained from the same sample, sequenced in a study of T cells in Graves' hyperthyroidism and ophthalmopathy. Authors of the study amplified TCR beta CDR3 regions from RNA transcripts. The HTBI primer set was used in a first-round RT-PCR of the TCR CDR3. Each CDR3 protein gets one entry after TCRdb re-called the multiplex PCR reads with MiXCR. The sample holds more than 300,000 distinct CDR3 sequences; approximately 18% are singletons and the top ten take 40%. The specimen was blood. Receptors originate from a man between 18 and 35 years old with Graves' ophthalmopathy.

The table lists this clonotype with many counts. V gene TRBV6-2 or TRBV6-3 combines with J gene TRBJ1-2; TRBD1 agrees at 8 bases. Germline V gene data show CDR1 as MNHEY and CDR2 as SVGEGT. Unmatched junction bases numbered 8, after V lost 7 bases and J lost 4 bases. This CDR3 region has 14 residues. The CDR3 nucleotides are TGTGCCAGCACCTCGGCGGGACAGGCCTATGGCTACACCTTC. Translating it yields CASTSAGQAYGYTF.

Many counts were recorded for this clonotype. The V gene is TRBV9, the J gene TRBJ2-2, with D possibly being TRBD1 or TRBD2 (6 bases each). The CDR3 contains 17 residues. V lost 3 bases and J lost 2, with 17 bases in between. Per germline, CDR1 SGDLS and CDR2 YYNGEE. CDR3 nucleotides: TGTGCCAGCAGCGGAGGAGGGGGTTACCGAAACACCGGGGAGCTGTTTTTT. Its translation is CASSGGGGYRNTGELFF.

The chain joins TRBV14 to TRBJ1-6, with 10 bases that match TRBD1. The CDR3 covers 16 residues. V lost 1 base, J lost 10 bases, and 7 bases stayed unmatched. Looked up from germline, CDR1 is SGHDN and CDR2 is FVKESK. The CDR3 nucleotides read TGTGCCAGCAGCCAAGGGCCGGGACAGGGGAGGTCACCCCTCCACTTT. Translation gives CASSQGPGQGRSPLHF.

The rearrangement joins TRBV6-2 or TRBV6-3 to TRBJ1-1, with D hard to call. Trimming pared 0 bases from V and 5 bases from J, leaving 4 bases between. The CDR3 has 12 residues. Germline assignment: CDR1 MNHEY and CDR2 SVGEGT. DNA of the CDR3: TGTGCCAGCAGTTACTCGAAGACTGAAGCTTTCTTT. It is translated as CASSYSKTEAFF.

The chain employs TRBV6-1 and TRBJ1-5; D perhaps matches TRBD1 (5 bases). The CDR3 has 14 amino acids. V lost 3 bases and J lost 7, with 13 bases in between. Germline CDR1 MNHNS, CDR2 SASEGT. CDR3: CASSDPRVVQPQHF. The CDR3 DNA reads as TGTGCCAGCAGTGATCCCAGGGTAGTGCAGCCCCAGCATTTT.

As for this clonotype: A read error may be the cause here, since a much bigger clone is one base away. CDR3 nucleotides: TGCAGTGCTGGGATCAGGGGGGATGAGCAGTACTTC. Translated, it gives CSAGIRGDEQYF. The rearrangement uses TRBV20-1 and TRBJ2-7; weak D call: TRBD1 (7 bases). Trimming shortened V by 5 bases and J by 7 bases, and 15 bases separated the two germline ends. Germline V gene data show CDR1 as DFQATT and CDR2 as SNEGSKA (reference sequence). The CDR3 is made up of 12 amino acids.

The rearrangement joins TRBV10-2 to TRBJ2-1, with D possibly being TRBD1 or TRBD2 (6 bases each). Trimming stripped 3 bases from V and 4 bases from J, with 13 bases between. This CDR3 has 15 amino acids. Germline values: CDR1 WSHSY, CDR2 SAAADI. The CDR3 DNA reads TGCGCCAGCAGTGACGGGGGCCCACCTTACAATGAGCAGTTCTTC. Its translation is CASSDGGPPYNEQFF.

As for this clonotype: A much larger clone differs from this one at a single base, so this may be a read error. V and J are TRBV7-3 and TRBJ2-3, with 7 nucleotides matching TRBD1. With V trimmed by 5 bases and J by 2 bases, 7 bases remained unmatched. Looked up from germline, CDR1 is SGHTA and CDR2 is FQGTGA. The CDR3 totals 15 residues. The CDR3 protein is CASSLRDRTTDTQYF. CDR3 sequence (DNA): TGTGCCAGCAGCCTTAGGGACAGAACCACAGATACGCAGTATTTT.

The chain employs TRBV19 and TRBJ1-1, with a weak D call TRBD1 (5 bases). Looked up from germline, CDR1 is LNHDA and CDR2 is SQIVND (reference sequence). Trimming took 3 bases from V and 2 from J, leaving 13 bases between them. The CDR3 sequence is 15 residues long. CDR3 coding DNA: TGTGCCAGTAGTATCGGGATGACAGATAACACTGAAGCTTTCTTT. Translated: CASSIGMTDNTEAFF.

This clonotype came up many times. The rearrangement uses TRBV10-3 and TRBJ2-7, with D maybe TRBD1 (6 bases). CDR1 is ENHRY and CDR2 is SYGVKD in the germline V gene. The CDR3 loop spans 14 amino acids. V was pared by 10 bases and J by 3 bases, with 19 bases between. For the CDR3, the DNA is TGTGCCACCAACAGGCAGGGGAGTGACTACGAGCAGTACTTC. Translation: CATNRQGSDYEQYF.

This chain uses TRBV12-3 or TRBV12-4 with TRBJ2-2; 11 bases are shared with TRBD1. The CDR3 runs to 15 residues. V trimming: 6 bases; J trimming: 13 bases; junction bases outside the gene matches: 13. CDR3 DNA sequence: TGTGCCAGCAGCCCGGGACAGGGGGTCTCGGAGGGGCTGTTTTTT. As protein: CASSPGQGVSEGLFF.

This clonotype was recorded at least ten times. The gene calls are TRBV12-3 or TRBV12-4 and TRBJ1-2, with D possibly matching TRBD1 (5 bases). The CDR3 is 13 amino acids. V lost 6 bases and J 8 bases, leaving 16 bases between the germline ends. DNA for the CDR3: TGTGCCAGCAGCCCCGGGGGAGGAAGGGGCTACACCTTC. As protein: CASSPGGGRGYTF.

This clonotype was seen more than once but under ten times. The CDR3 spells CASSLEVTDEAFF. CDR3 coding DNA: TGTGCCAGCAGCTTAGAGGTCACAGATGAAGCTTTCTTT. The chain recombines TRBV7-9 with TRBJ1-1, with unresolved D. Trimming took off 1 base at V and 7 bases at J, with 10 bases between the two ends. The CDR3 extends over 13 amino acids. Germline values: CDR1 SEHNR, CDR2 FQNEAQ (reference sequence).

This clonotype was counted a few times. V gene TRBV6-1 combines with J gene TRBJ1-4; D is unclear. CDR3 length: 14 amino acids. The ends were cut back, 6 bases at V and 3 bases at J, with 11 bases in the middle. The germline CDR1 and CDR2 sequences are MNHNS and SASEGT. CDR3 sequence: CASRAGSANEKLFF. CDR3 nucleotides: TGTGCCAGCAGGGCGGGGTCGGCTAATGAAAAACTGTTTTTT.

Many counts were recorded for this clonotype. The chain links TRBV7-2 to TRBJ1-1; TRBD1 is a possible D gene (6 bases). The CDR3 sequence is 12 residues long. Germline V gene sequence: CDR1 SGHTA, CDR2 FQGNSA. The germline V and J ends were trimmed by 8 bases and 11 bases, with 18 bases remaining between them. Here the CDR3 DNA reads TGTGCCAGCTCCGAAAACAGGGTGCGGGCTTTCTTT. Translation gives CASSENRVRAFF.

This chain joins TRBV11-2 and TRBJ2-7, with 9 bases aligning to TRBD2. This CDR3 spans 15 amino acids. After removal of 6 bases from V and 1 base from J, the junction contained 7 bases not matched to a gene. CDR1 SGHAT and CDR2 FQNNGV come from the germline V gene. The CDR3 sequence is CASRSLRGGSYEQYF. Written as DNA, the CDR3 is TGTGCCAGCAGATCTCTGCGGGGGGGGTCCTACGAGCAGTACTTC.

This clonotype was detected a few times. The CDR3 DNA reads as TGTGCCAGCAGGGCCCTAGCGGGGGGCACAGATACGCAGTATTTT. It is translated as CASRALAGGTDTQYF. The chain carries TRBV6-4 and TRBJ2-3, with TRBD2 identical over 10 bases. The CDR3 extends over 15 amino acids. Trimming took 6 bases from V and 1 from J; bases not matched to a gene: 4. Germline CDR1 and CDR2: MRHNA and SNTAGT.

This clonotype was counted many times. The V gene is TRBV6-2 or TRBV6-3, the J gene TRBJ2-7, with TRBD1 matching over 7 bases. CDR3 size: 13 residues. J lost 0 bases, V lost 8 bases, and 4 bases had no gene match. Germline loops: CDR1 MNHEY, CDR2 SVGEGT. CDR3 amino acids: CASQGQVSYEQYF. The CDR3, as DNA: TGTGCCAGCCAAGGACAGGTCTCCTACGAGCAGTACTTC.

The V gene is TRBV5-4, the J gene TRBJ1-1; no definite D call. The CDR3 extends over 17 amino acids. Germline CDR1 reads SGHNT; CDR2 reads YYREEE (reference sequence). V dropped 7 bases and J dropped 6 bases, with 28 bases sitting between them. CDR3 coding DNA: TGTGCCAGCCAGAGCAGCCCGGGCCCCCTCATAGACGCTGAAGCTTTCTTT. This gives the protein CASQSSPGPLIDAEAFF.

This clonotype has ten or more counts. V gene TRBV6-1 combines with J gene TRBJ1-1; weak D call: TRBD1 (5 bases). CDR1 is MNHNS, CDR2 SASEGT, per germline. Trimming pared 5 bases from V and 1 base from J, leaving 14 bases between. The CDR3 extends over 15 amino acids. CDR3 protein: CASSYSGGENTEAFF. CDR3 coding DNA: TGTGCCAGCAGTTACTCCGGGGGGGAGAACACTGAAGCTTTCTTT.

This clonotype appeared many times. This chain links TRBV27 with TRBJ2-7; TRBD1 might be the D (5 bases). The CDR3 has 13 amino acids. The germline CDR1 and CDR2 sequences are MNHEY and SMNVEV (reference sequence). Trimming removed 5 bases from V and 6 bases from J, with 14 bases in between. This CDR3 is CASSPGLAIEQYF. The CDR3, as DNA: TGTGCCAGCAGTCCAGGGTTGGCCATCGAGCAGTACTTC.

There are many counts of this clonotype. This rearrangement joins TRBV11-2 to TRBJ2-5; possibly TRBD1 or TRBD2 for D (6 bases each). Trimming removed 3 bases at V and 3 bases at J, with 14 bases between. Germline V gene lookup returns CDR1 SGHAT and CDR2 FQNNGV. The CDR3 runs 15 residues. The CDR3, as DNA: TGTGCCAGCAGCTTGAGGTTGAGGGGGGAAGAGACCCAGTACTTC. It specifies CASSLRLRGEETQYF.

This clonotype was detected only a few times. The rearrangement uses TRBV16 and TRBJ2-4; possible D gene TRBD1, 6 bases. CDR1 KGHSY and CDR2 FQNENV come from the germline V gene. The CDR3 extends over 16 amino acids. Trimming took 3 bases from V and 1 from J, leaving 13 bases between them. CDR3 region: CASSHHSGVAKNIQYF. The CDR3 DNA reads TGTGCCAGCAGCCACCACTCAGGGGTTGCCAAAAACATTCAGTACTTC. Full variable domain (rest looked up from reference TRBV16 and TRBJ2-4): GEEVAQTPKHLVRGEGQKAKLYCAPIKGHSYVFWYQQVLKNEFKFLISFQNENVFDETGMPKERFSAKCLPNSPCSLEIQATKLEDSAVYFCASSHHSGVAKNIQYFGAGTRLSVL.

This clonotype came up many times. This chain joins TRBV9 and TRBJ2-2; tentatively, D is TRBD1 (6 bases). The germline CDR1 and CDR2 sequences are SGDLS and YYNGEE. This CDR3 comprises 14 residues. Between the trimmed V and J ends, which lost 6 bases and 0 bases, there was a span of 9 bases. CDR3 in amino acids: CASTGQSNTGELFF. In DNA, the CDR3 is TGTGCCAGCACCGGACAGTCGAACACCGGGGAGCTGTTTTTT.

This clonotype was picked up one time. The rearrangement joins TRBV6-2 or TRBV6-3 to TRBJ1-1; the match to TRBD1 covers 8 bases. Germline CDR1 MNHEY, CDR2 SVGEGT. Trimming removed 2 bases from V and 5 bases from J; junction bases left unmatched: 10. CDR3 length: 16 residues. Written as DNA, the CDR3 is TGTGCCAGCAGTTACCAGCCAGGGGGCGCGAAGACTGAAGCTTTCTTT. Translation: CASSYQPGGAKTEAFF.

In the case of this clonotype: Since a much larger clone is just one base distant, this may be a read error. CDR3 bases: TGCGCCAGCAGCCTGGCCGGGTGGGCAACAACCTCGAACATCGGGGAGCTGTTTTTT. Translated: CASSLAGWATTSNIGELFF. The chain carries TRBV5-1 and TRBJ2-2; D gene ambiguous. The CDR3 is 19 residues long. Germline CDR1 SGHRS, CDR2 YFSETQ.

This clonotype has a count of ten or more. This chain links TRBV20-1 with TRBJ1-5; D call uncertain. V lost 0 bases and J lost 5, with 5 bases in between. This CDR3 comprises 12 residues. The germline gives CDR1 DFQATT, CDR2 SNEGSKA (reference sequence). CDR3 in amino acids: CSARDGDQPQHF. The CDR3 DNA sequence: TGCAGTGCTAGAGACGGGGATCAGCCCCAGCATTTT.

This sequence joins TRBV2 and TRBJ2-1, with 13 bases lining up with TRBD2. The CDR3 is made up of 16 amino acids. V lost 5 bases and J lost 4; bases outside the gene matches: 5. Germline assignment: CDR1 SNHLY and CDR2 FYNNEI. CDR3 coding DNA: TGTGCCAGCAGTCCCACTAGCGGGGGGGGGTACAATGAGCAGTTCTTC. Translation: CASSPTSGGGYNEQFF.

Details on this clonotype: This may be a read error: a much more frequent sequence differs by one nucleotide. The chain recombines TRBV7-9 with TRBJ2-7; TRBD1 agrees at 7 bases. Looked up from germline, CDR1 is SEHNR and CDR2 is FQNEAQ (reference sequence). This CDR3 region has 15 residues. CDR3 in amino acids: CVSSWDGKGANEQYF. CDR3 nucleotides: TGTGTCAGCAGCTGGGACGGGAAGGGGGCTAACGAGCAGTACTTC.

This clonotype was observed a handful of times. The chain has TRBV18 and TRBJ1-2; 7 bases are shared with TRBD1. Germline CDR1 is KGHSH and CDR2 is LQKENI. V was pared by 4 bases and J by 0 bases, with 5 bases of the junction left unmatched. The CDR3 consists of 15 residues. The CDR3: CASSLDRSTNYGYTF. The CDR3 DNA sequence: TGTGCCAGCTCACTGGACAGGTCGACTAACTATGGCTACACCTTC.